This TCR beta chain stems from a study of blood T cells in healthy people across ages. The individuals who served as donors were healthy Caucasians living in Russia, aged roughly 6 to 100. Broader study findings: Per million T cells, TCR beta diversity dropped roughly linearly as age increased.

Using a J-beta primer mix together with a sample-barcoded 5' primer, a second PCR was run for about 6 to 11 cycles. The template-switch adaptor, which had 12 random nucleotides, put a tag on each cDNA molecule. TCRdb passed the 5' RACE reads through MiXCR, listing each CDR3 protein once. The top ten hold under 4.5% of the sample, which has around 820,000 distinct CDR3 sequences, around 25% seen once. This clonotype was counted between two and nine times. Antigen: not known. The CDR3 is 14 amino acids. CDR1 and CDR2 from the germline V gene are SGHAT and FQNNGV. V lost 6 bases to trimming and J lost 5 bases; unmatched junction nucleotides: 9. In addition, the sample was reused for a study of T cells of mothers and their children.

This TCR was recovered from a boy aged 5-17 years in good health. The sequenced sample consisted of blood. The chain is built from TRBV11-2 and TRBJ1-1, with 7 bases aligning to TRBD1. The CDR3 is CASRSYRGRTEAFF. The CDR3 bases are TGTGCCAGCAGGTCATACAGGGGACGTACTGAAGCTTTCTTT.